Listed below are T cell receptor beta chains from one sample, sequenced in a study of shared clonotypes between healthy human individuals. Clones were read by immunoSEQ multiplex PCR, and TCRdb kept only the in-frame ones, dropping some. Of millions of clones in the sample, 85% to 95% were seen once. The sample consisted of naive CD8+ T cells sorted from blood. The receptors come from a man in his late teens or twenties in good health. CDR3s include the opening cysteine and the closing phenylalanine or tryptophan. The order of the fields is clone size, V gene, J gene, CDR3 protein. Some rows have no size entry. The others give once, few or many, or a class for an expanded clone.

-	TRBV6-1	TRBJ2-7	CASRTGDHYEQYF
-	TRBV5-4	TRBJ2-7	CASTSGVSGNEQYF
-	TRBV6-6	TRBJ1-4	CASSPGTGNEKLFF
-	TRBV7-9	TRBJ1-1	CASSSDNHEAFF
-	TRBV7-8	TRBJ2-7	CASSPGLAGTSYEQYF
-	TRBV28	TRBJ2-7	CASSPRGRGNVWPTYEQYF
-	TRBV5-1	TRBJ1-1	CASSRDSLMYTEAFF
-	TRBV2	TRBJ2-5	CASSEAELAGVWQETQYF
once	TRBV29-1	TRBJ2-5	CSVEGVAGTKETQYF
once	TRBV7-2	TRBJ2-7	CASSSLGAGTYEQYF
-	TRBV7-7	TRBJ2-5	CASSPHPGTGRGETQYF
-	TRBV10-1	TRBJ2-7	CASSESGGTGHNEQYF
-	TRBV5-1	TRBJ2-7	CASSLDGTFSYEQYF
-	TRBV5-1	TRBJ2-7	CASSVSPGSTYEQYF
-	TRBV11-2	TRBJ2-5	CASSFGTSTYQETQYF
-	TRBV19	TRBJ2-7	CASSIGSPYEQYF
-	TRBV2	TRBJ1-6	CASSEIVQSSPLHF
-	TRBV4-1	TRBJ2-7	CASSQEEEGSYEQYF
-	TRBV4-3	TRBJ2-3	CASSQDRDPPSTDTQYF
-	TRBV7-2	TRBJ2-7	CASSPSGGLEQYF
-	TRBV7-9	TRBJ1-4	CASSSGTGNEKLFF
-	TRBV7-9	TRBJ1-1	CASSLASGAFF
-	TRBV7-9	TRBJ1-2	CASSSVGAGYGYTF
-	TRBV11-2	TRBJ2-1	CASSSGAGTGENEQFF
-	TRBV27	TRBJ2-3	CASSSTLPMDPASTDTQYF
-	TRBV6-4	TRBJ1-2	CASSDAGGRNGGYTF
-	TRBV4-1	TRBJ2-5	CASSLLGQGAGETQYF
-	TRBV6-5	TRBJ1-2	CASSTDRERDYGYTF
once	TRBV11-3	TRBJ2-1	CASSALTGGTREQFF
-	TRBV25-1	TRBJ2-5	CASSEYGAGNQETQYF
-	TRBV6-5	TRBJ1-1	CASSQTGGNTEAFF
-	TRBV27	TRBJ2-1	CASSLRQGANEQFF
-	TRBV9	TRBJ2-1	CASSSRDYAANEQFF
-	TRBV2	TRBJ1-6	CASSRDTYNSPLHF
once	TRBV4-2	TRBJ2-5	CASSQVSGQETQYF
-	TRBV6-1	TRBJ1-6	CASSELGKSYNSPLHF
-	TRBV30	TRBJ2-3	CAWTGQGPFASTDTQYF
-	TRBV19	TRBJ2-3	CASSIVGGADTQYF
-	TRBV10-2	TRBJ2-3	CASSESPSTDTQYF
-	TRBV5-1	TRBJ2-7	CASSYISGGNYEQYF
once	TRBV5-1	TRBJ1-5	CASSSTMDRGDNQPQHF
few	TRBV4-1	TRBJ2-7	CASSQGAYEQYF
-	TRBV11-3	TRBJ1-1	CASSLQYHTEAFF
-	TRBV4-3	TRBJ1-1	CASSQAGHENTEAFF
few	TRBV7-9	TRBJ1-3	CASSLGQLGGNTIYF
-	TRBV9	TRBJ2-5	CASSVASGIETQYF
-	TRBV9	TRBJ2-7	CASSRRNYEQYF
-	TRBV2	TRBJ2-7	CASSSLGGLSSYEQYF
-	TRBV6-5	TRBJ2-4	CASSPTGGNIQYF
-	TRBV7-9	TRBJ2-7	CASSLGPGGSVYEQYF
-	TRBV5-4	TRBJ2-7	CASSLEAGNEQYF
-	TRBV4-1	TRBJ1-2	CASSQGTGIYGYTF
-	TRBV4-3	TRBJ1-2	CASSTTSGPYGYTF
-	TRBV28	TRBJ2-7	CASSSTRLGEDEQYF
-	TRBV4-1	TRBJ2-2	CASSPRQGDTGELFF
-	TRBV19	TRBJ1-2	CASTRQGDLFYGYTF
-	TRBV4-3	TRBJ2-7	CASSQGSYVYEQYF